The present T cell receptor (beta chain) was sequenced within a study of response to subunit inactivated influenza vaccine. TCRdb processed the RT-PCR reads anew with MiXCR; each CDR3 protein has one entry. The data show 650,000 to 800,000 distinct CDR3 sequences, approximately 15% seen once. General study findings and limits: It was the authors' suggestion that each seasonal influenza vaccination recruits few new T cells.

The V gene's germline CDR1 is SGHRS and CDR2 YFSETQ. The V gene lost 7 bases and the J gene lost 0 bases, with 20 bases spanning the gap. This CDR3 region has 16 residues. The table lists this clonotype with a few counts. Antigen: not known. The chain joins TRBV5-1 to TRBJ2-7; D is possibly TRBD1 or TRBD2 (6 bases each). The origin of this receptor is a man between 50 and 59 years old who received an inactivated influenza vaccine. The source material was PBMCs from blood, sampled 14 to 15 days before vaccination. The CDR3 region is CASRESANRDSYEQYF. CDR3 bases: TGCGCCAGCCGGGAGTCTGCTAACAGGGACTCCTACGAGCAGTACTTC.